The following is a T cell receptor (beta chain) sequence with its context. This sample was taken from a study of blood T cell repertoires in COVID-19. Overall study: In each case, the material was cDNA or gDNA derived from T cells, B-cell-depleted T cells, or PBMCs.

TCRdb's copy holds only in-frame clones and misses some; the assay was immunoSEQ multiplex PCR. The sample has about 86,000 clones, roughly four fifths seen once. This CDR3 region has 18 residues. With 0 bases removed from V and 1 base from J, the gap between germline ends came to 17 bases. Germline V gene lookup returns CDR1 SGDLS and CDR2 YYNGEE. The TCR comes from a woman of 80 years or more with acute or convalescent COVID-19. Sequencing used peripheral blood. The chain links TRBV9 to TRBJ2-1, with D possibly matching TRBD1 (6 bases). CDR3 sequence (DNA): TGTGCCAGCAGCGTAGCTCCGCAGGGGTCATTGTCCTACAATGAGCAGTTCTTC. As protein: CASSVAPQGSLSYNEQFF.